Following are 19 T cell receptor beta chains from one sample sequenced in a study of cytomegalovirus exposure and HLA in healthy donors. Primers for the PCR totalled 60 Vbeta and 13 Jbeta. The protocol was immunoSEQ multiplex PCR, while the TCRdb copy is restricted to in-frame clones and leaves out a portion. Here the sample spans around 70,000 clones, 55% to 75% being singletons. Sequencing used PBMCs. All receptors come from a woman aged 35 to 49 in good health and CMV-seropositive.

The chain combines TRBV11-2 with TRBJ2-3; 7 nucleotides align to TRBD2. With V trimmed by 6 bases and J by 3 bases, 9 bases remained unmatched. Germline CDR1 and CDR2: SGHAT and FQNNGV. The length of the CDR3 is 15 residues. CDR3 sequence (DNA): TGTGCCAGCAGAAAGATCGGGGGGAGGACAGATACGCAGTATTTT. Protein product: CASRKIGGRTDTQYF.

The rearrangement uses TRBV5-1 and TRBJ2-7, with D possibly TRBD1 on 6 matching bases. CDR1 SGHRS and CDR2 YFSETQ come from the germline V gene. Trimming pared 0 bases from V and 4 bases from J, leaving 11 bases between. CDR3 length: 14 amino acids. CDR3 coding DNA: TGCGCCAGCAGCTTGGGAGGGACAAATTACGAGCAGTACTTC. It codes for CASSLGGTNYEQYF.

The rearrangement joins TRBV20-1 to TRBJ2-5, with TRBD2 as a possible D gene (5 bases). CDR1 and CDR2 (germline): DFQATT, SNEGSKA (reference sequence). Trimming removed 3 bases from V and 7 bases from J, with 9 bases in between. The CDR3 spans 11 residues. The CDR3 nucleotides read TGCAGTGCTAGTTTCCGGGGGACCCAGTACTTC. Its translation: CSASFRGTQYF.

The V and J genes are TRBV18 and TRBJ2-5; 10 bases map to TRBD2. The germline V gene encodes CDR1 KGHSH and CDR2 LQKENI. This CDR3 is built from 13 residues. The V and J ends lost 6 bases and 4 bases, in that order; junction bases with no gene match: 2. CDR3 amino acids: CASSQRGGETQYF. The CDR3 nucleotides read TGTGCCAGCTCGCAGCGGGGGGGAGAGACCCAGTACTTC.

The chain is built from TRBV5-1 and TRBJ1-3, with 9 bases identical to TRBD1. Germline-derived CDR1 and CDR2 are SGHRS and YFSETQ. V trimming: 0 bases; J trimming: 4 bases; junction bases outside the gene matches: 5. The CDR3 has 16 residues. CDR3 bases: TGCGCCAGCAGCTTGGTACAGGGGGCAGCAGGAAACACCATATATTTT. Translated, it gives CASSLVQGAAGNTIYF. The variable domain in full, with the rest retrieved from reference TRBV5-1 and TRBJ1-3, is KAGVTQTPRYLIKTRGQQVTLSCSPISGHRSVSWYQQTPGQGLQFLFEYFSETQRNKGNFPGRFSGRQFSNSRSEMNVSTLELGDSALYLCASSLVQGAAGNTIYFGEGSWLTVV.

V is TRBV7-3 and J is TRBJ2-7, with 8 positions matching TRBD1. The CDR3 loop spans 15 amino acids. V shed 5 bases, J shed 5 bases, and the junction held 11 bases outside the gene matches. CDR1 and CDR2 (germline): SGHTA, FQGTGA. CDR3 sequence reads: CASSRSGQGIHEQYF. The DNA for the CDR3 is TGTGCCAGCAGCCGTTCCGGACAGGGTATCCACGAGCAGTACTTC.

This chain joins TRBV18 and TRBJ1-2; tentatively, D is TRBD1 (6 bases). The CDR3 contains 13 residues. With 6 bases removed from V and 7 bases from J, the gap between germline ends came to 15 bases. CDR1 is KGHSH, CDR2 LQKENI, per germline. The CDR3 nucleotides are TGTGCCAGCTCCCCGGACAGTGCTACTGGCTACACCTTC. This gives the protein CASSPDSATGYTF. The full variable domain, completed using reference TRBV18 and TRBJ1-2, is NAGVMQNPRHLVRRRGQEARLRCSPMKGHSHVYWYRQLPEEGLKFMVYLQKENIIDESGMPKERFSAEFPKEGPSILRIQQVVRGDSAAYFCASSPDSATGYTFGSGTRLTVV.

The CDR3 spells CASSPRFSGANVLTF. As DNA, the CDR3 is TGTGCCAGTAGTCCACGGTTCTCTGGGGCCAACGTCCTGACTTTC. This sequence joins TRBV19 and TRBJ2-6; D gene unclear. The germline V gene has CDR1 LNHDA and CDR2 SQIVND (reference sequence). V lost 5 bases and J lost 0, with 8 bases in between. The CDR3 spans 15 residues. Filled out from reference TRBV19 and TRBJ2-6, the complete variable domain reads DGGITQSPKYLFRKEGQNVTLSCEQNLNHDAMYWYRQDPGQGLRLIYYSQIVNDFQKGDIAEGYSVSREKKESFPLTVTSAQKNPTAFYLCASSPRFSGANVLTFGAGSRLTVL.

The J gene is TRBJ2-3, the V gene TRBV27, with D tentatively TRBD2 (7 bases). The CDR3 length is 15 residues. The germline CDR1 and CDR2 sequences are MNHEY and SMNVEV (reference sequence). The V end lost 4 bases, the J end lost 5 bases, and 16 bases lay between the germline ends. CDR3 protein: CASSSFGGGRDTQYF. As DNA, the CDR3 is TGTGCCAGCAGTTCTTTTGGGGGGGGGCGAGATACGCAGTATTTT.

This chain uses TRBV7-2 with TRBJ1-6; 8 bases align to TRBD1. The V gene end was trimmed by 5 bases and the J gene end by 11 bases; junction bases not matched to a gene: 11. The germline V gene encodes CDR1 SGHTA and CDR2 FQGNSA. This CDR3 contains 15 residues. In DNA form, the CDR3 reads TGTGCCAGCAGCGTACAGGGGGGGATAAGGGCACCCCTCCACTTT. Translating it yields CASSVQGGIRAPLHF.

The chain is built from TRBV18 and TRBJ1-2, with 10 bases identical to TRBD1. The CDR3 spans 15 residues. Germline CDR1 is KGHSH and CDR2 is LQKENI. J lost 11 bases, V lost 6 bases, and 15 bases had no gene match. The CDR3 here is CASSPDRGSSATYTF. The CDR3 coding sequence is TGTGCCAGCTCCCCGGACAGGGGGTCCTCTGCCACGTACACCTTC.

Remarks on this clone: A junction end diverges from the germline sequence, so it may reflect a read error. CDR3 loop: CASSPDSGGARGTQYF. The DNA for the CDR3 is TGTGCTAGCAGCCCTGATAGCGGGGGGGCTAGGGGTACGCAGTATTTT. The V and J genes are TRBV7-7 and TRBJ2-3; 11 bases agree with TRBD2. There are 16 residues in the CDR3. Germline assignment: CDR1 SSHAT and CDR2 FNYEAQ (reference sequence). Filled out from reference TRBV7-7 and TRBJ2-3, the complete variable domain reads GAGVSQSPRYKVTKRGQDVTLRCDPISSHATLYWYQQALGQGPEFLTYFNYEAQPDKSGLPSDRFSAERPEGSISTLTIQRTEQRDSAMYRCASSPDSGGARGTQYFGPGTRLTVL.

The chain has TRBV29-1 and TRBJ2-2, with no clear D. V was cut by 7 bases and J by 5 bases, with 8 bases left in between. The CDR3 has 11 amino acids. CDR1 is SQVTM and CDR2 is ANQGSEA in the germline V gene. CDR3 sequence reads: CSAALTGELFF. The CDR3 DNA is TGCAGCGCCGCCCTAACCGGGGAGCTGTTTTTT.

The chain uses TRBV11-3 and TRBJ1-4; D is uncertain. The CDR3 sequence is 16 residues long. Trimming pared 4 bases from V and 7 bases from J, leaving 19 bases between. Germline V gives CDR1 SGHNT, CDR2 YENEEA. CDR3 in DNA: TGTGCCAGCAGCTCCTCAGCGGGGTTTACGGGTGAAAAACTGTTTTTT. This gives the protein CASSSSAGFTGEKLFF.

V gene TRBV29-1 combines with J gene TRBJ2-5; the match to TRBD1 covers 12 bases. The J call is uncertain, as TRBJ2-7 better fits the DNA end. Germline CDR1 is SQVTM and CDR2 is ANQGSEA. The CDR3 extends over 13 amino acids. The CDR3 DNA sequence: TGCAGCGCGCAGGGACAGGGGGCTTTCGAGCAGTACTTC. Protein sequence: CSAQGQGAFEQYF.

The rearrangement links TRBV5-4 to TRBJ1-5; 8 bases agree with TRBD1. There are 14 residues in the CDR3. Per the germline V gene, CDR1 is SGHNT and CDR2 is YYREEE (reference sequence). V trimming: 3 bases; J trimming: 3 bases; junction bases outside the gene matches: 2. The CDR3 DNA is TGTGCCAGCAGCTCGGGACAGGACAATCAGCCCCAGCATTTT. It is translated as CASSSGQDNQPQHF. The entire variable domain, with the rest obtained from reference TRBV5-4 and TRBJ1-5, is as follows: ETGVTQSPTHLIKTRGQQVTLRCSSQSGHNTVSWYQQALGQGPQFIFQYYREEENGRGNFPPRFSGLQFPNYSSELNVNALELDDSALYLCASSSGQDNQPQHFGDGTRLSIL.

This clone was picked up many times. The chain combines TRBV7-9 with TRBJ1-5; D unresolved. V lost 3 bases, J lost 1 base, and 13 bases lay in between. CDR1 SEHNR and CDR2 FQNEAQ come from the germline V gene (reference sequence). The CDR3 consists of 16 residues. CDR3 nucleotide sequence: TGTGCCAGCAGCTTTGGTACGGGTCTGAGCAATCAGCCCCAGCATTTT. It specifies CASSFGTGLSNQPQHF.

V gene TRBV4-1 combines with J gene TRBJ2-2; perhaps TRBD2 as D (6 bases). V dropped 5 bases and J dropped 4 bases, with 17 bases sitting between them. CDR1 MGHRA and CDR2 YSYEKL come from the germline V gene. The CDR3 is 16 amino acids. Here the CDR3 reads CASSDGTGLPTGELFF. CDR3 DNA: TGCGCCAGCAGCGATGGAACGGGACTTCCCACCGGGGAGCTGTTTTTT.

The rearrangement uses TRBV18 and TRBJ1-2; TRBD1 matches 11 bases. This CDR3 region has 14 residues. Germline V lookup: CDR1 KGHSH, CDR2 LQKENI. The V gene end was trimmed by 2 bases and the J gene end by 8 bases; junction bases not matched to a gene: 4. This CDR3 reads CASSPYGQGAGYTF. The CDR3 region has the DNA TGTGCCAGCTCACCATACGGACAGGGGGCAGGCTACACCTTC.